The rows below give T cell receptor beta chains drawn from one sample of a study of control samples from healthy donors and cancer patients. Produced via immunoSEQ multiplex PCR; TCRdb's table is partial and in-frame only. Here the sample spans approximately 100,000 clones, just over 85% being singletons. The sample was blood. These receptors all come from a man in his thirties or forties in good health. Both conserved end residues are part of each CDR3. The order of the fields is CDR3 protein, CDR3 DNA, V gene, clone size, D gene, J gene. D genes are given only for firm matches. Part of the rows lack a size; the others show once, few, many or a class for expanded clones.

CDR3 protein: CASSELAGGPDTQYF
CDR3 DNA: TGTGCCAGCAGTGAACTAGCGGGAGGGCCAGATACGCAGTATTTT
V gene: TRBV6-1
clone size: NA
D gene: TRBD2
J gene: TRBJ2-3

CDR3 protein: CASSYQRGRDTQYF
CDR3 DNA: TGTGCCAGCAGTTACCAGCGGGGGCGGGATACGCAGTATTTT
V gene: TRBV6-6
clone size: NA
D gene: TRBD2
J gene: TRBJ2-3

CDR3 protein: CASSQHPPQLGTGELFF
CDR3 DNA: TGTGCCAGCAGCCAACACCCTCCCCAACTAGGCACCGGGGAGCTGTTTTTT
V gene: TRBV3-1/TRBV3-2
clone size: NA
D gene: NA
J gene: TRBJ2-2

CDR3 protein: CSVGRGAQPQHF
CDR3 DNA: TGCAGCGTAGGACGGGGGGCTCAGCCCCAGCATTTT
V gene: TRBV29-1
clone size: once
D gene: NA
J gene: TRBJ1-5

CDR3 protein: CSVAPIGTGGSYTF
CDR3 DNA: TGCAGCGTTGCGCCAATTGGCACGGGCGGGAGCTACACCTTC
V gene: TRBV29-1
clone size: NA
D gene: NA
J gene: TRBJ1-2

CDR3 protein: CASSTGGHEGYTF
CDR3 DNA: TGTGCCAGCAGTACGGGGGGCCATGAGGGCTACACCTTC
V gene: TRBV28
clone size: NA
D gene: NA
J gene: TRBJ1-2

CDR3 protein: CASSLEGGAGYTEAFF
CDR3 DNA: TGTGCCAGCAGTCTAGAGGGGGGTGCGGGGTACACTGAAGCTTTCTTT
V gene: TRBV2
clone size: NA
D gene: NA
J gene: TRBJ1-1

CDR3 protein: CASSDRDRNNSPLHF
CDR3 DNA: TGTGCCAGTAGTGACCGGGACAGAAATAATTCACCCCTCCACTTT
V gene: TRBV19
clone size: NA
D gene: TRBD1
J gene: TRBJ1-6

CDR3 protein: CSVERDILGGGYGYTF
CDR3 DNA: TGCAGCGTTGAGAGGGACATACTGGGGGGAGGCTATGGCTACACCTTC
V gene: TRBV29-1
clone size: NA
D gene: NA
J gene: TRBJ1-2

CDR3 protein: CASRIGTSVNEQFF
CDR3 DNA: TGTGCCAGCAGAATAGGGACTAGCGTAAATGAGCAGTTCTTC
V gene: TRBV2
clone size: NA
D gene: TRBD2
J gene: TRBJ2-1

CDR3 protein: CASSLISSWDGDNQPQHF
CDR3 DNA: TGTGCCAGCAGCTTAATTTCTTCGTGGGACGGAGACAATCAGCCCCAGCATTTT
V gene: TRBV7-8
clone size: few
D gene: NA
J gene: TRBJ1-5

CDR3 protein: CASSPTGEVEAFF
CDR3 DNA: TGTGCCAGCAGTCCGACAGGGGAAGTTGAAGCTTTCTTT
V gene: TRBV7-2
clone size: once
D gene: TRBD1
J gene: TRBJ1-1

CDR3 protein: CASSPKRGTGTYEQYF
CDR3 DNA: TGTGCCAGCTCACCAAAGAGGGGGACAGGGACCTACGAGCAGTACTTC
V gene: TRBV18
clone size: NA
D gene: TRBD1
J gene: TRBJ2-7

CDR3 protein: CASSVDQGNTQYF
CDR3 DNA: TGTGCCAGCAGCGTAGATCAGGGGAATACGCAGTATTTT
V gene: TRBV9
clone size: NA
D gene: NA
J gene: TRBJ2-3

CDR3 protein: CASSLGRDRAHNEQFF
CDR3 DNA: TGCGCCAGCAGCTTGGGACGGGACAGGGCCCACAATGAGCAGTTCTTC
V gene: TRBV5-1
clone size: NA
D gene: TRBD1
J gene: TRBJ2-1

CDR3 protein: CASVAGGSYNEQFF
CDR3 DNA: TGTGCCAGTGTAGCGGGAGGCTCCTACAATGAGCAGTTCTTC
V gene: TRBV19
clone size: NA
D gene: TRBD2
J gene: TRBJ2-1

CDR3 protein: CASSRHRDRTSYEQYF
CDR3 DNA: TGCGCCAGCAGCCGTCACCGGGACAGGACATCCTACGAGCAGTACTTC
V gene: TRBV4-3
clone size: NA
D gene: TRBD1
J gene: TRBJ2-7

CDR3 protein: CSVAGSNEKLFF
CDR3 DNA: TGCAGCGTTGCAGGGTCTAATGAAAAACTGTTTTTT
V gene: TRBV29-1
clone size: NA
D gene: NA
J gene: TRBJ1-4

CDR3 protein: CASSPPIGRLAKETQYF
CDR3 DNA: TGTGCCAGCAGCCCCCCCATTGGGAGACTAGCGAAAGAGACCCAGTACTTC
V gene: TRBV9
clone size: NA
D gene: TRBD2
J gene: TRBJ2-5

CDR3 protein: CASRPTGTSGRWQFF
CDR3 DNA: TGCGCCAGCAGACCTACCGGGACTAGCGGGAGGTGGCAGTTCTTC
V gene: TRBV5-1
clone size: NA
D gene: TRBD2
J gene: TRBJ2-1

CDR3 protein: CASSSAGAPYNEQFF
CDR3 DNA: TGCGCCAGCAGCTCAGCGGGAGCCCCCTACAATGAGCAGTTCTTC
V gene: TRBV5-1
clone size: NA
D gene: TRBD2
J gene: TRBJ2-1

CDR3 protein: CASSLSVGFRETEAGHTDTQYF
CDR3 DNA: TGTGCCAGCAGCTTATCAGTCGGGTTTCGGGAAACCGAGGCGGGACACACAGATACGCAGTATTTT
V gene: TRBV13
clone size: once
D gene: NA
J gene: TRBJ2-3

CDR3 protein: CASRAEDQETQYF
CDR3 DNA: TGTGCTAGTAGAGCAGAGGACCAAGAGACCCAGTACTTC
V gene: TRBV12-5
clone size: NA
D gene: NA
J gene: TRBJ2-5

CDR3 protein: CASRQQGVSGELFF
CDR3 DNA: TGTGCCAGCAGACAACAAGGGGTGTCAGGGGAGCTGTTTTTT
V gene: TRBV6-6
clone size: NA
D gene: NA
J gene: TRBJ2-2

CDR3 protein: CASSSPSNPYEQYF
CDR3 DNA: TGTGCCAGCAGCTCCCCGTCCAATCCCTACGAGCAGTACTTC
V gene: TRBV7-9
clone size: NA
D gene: NA
J gene: TRBJ2-7

CDR3 protein: CASSEWAATYEQYF
CDR3 DNA: TGTGCCAGCAGTGAATGGGCAGCTACCTACGAGCAGTACTTC
V gene: TRBV25-1
clone size: once
D gene: NA
J gene: TRBJ2-7

CDR3 protein: CASSLTTPSSGSFYEQYF
CDR3 DNA: TGTGCCAGCAGTTTAACCACCCCGTCGAGCGGGAGTTTCTACGAGCAGTACTTC
V gene: TRBV27
clone size: NA
D gene: TRBD2
J gene: TRBJ2-7

CDR3 protein: CASSFRDGRQQYF
CDR3 DNA: TGTGCCAGCAGTTTCCGGGACGGAAGGCAGCAGTACTTC
V gene: TRBV6-2/TRBV6-3
clone size: NA
D gene: NA
J gene: TRBJ2-7

CDR3 protein: CASSFLSASGNLGEQFF
CDR3 DNA: TGTGCCAGCAGCTTTTTATCCGCTAGCGGGAATTTGGGTGAGCAGTTCTTC
V gene: TRBV7-2
clone size: NA
D gene: TRBD2
J gene: TRBJ2-1

CDR3 protein: CASSPPTSGYEQYF
CDR3 DNA: TGTGCCAGCAGCCCCCCGACTAGCGGGTACGAGCAGTACTTC
V gene: TRBV7-9
clone size: NA
D gene: TRBD2
J gene: TRBJ2-7

CDR3 protein: CASSQTRPSTDTQYF
CDR3 DNA: TGCGCCAGCAGCCAGACTCGACCTAGCACAGATACGCAGTATTTT
V gene: TRBV5-1
clone size: NA
D gene: NA
J gene: TRBJ2-3

CDR3 protein: CASSQEIWTGDGEKLFF
CDR3 DNA: TGCGCCAGCAGCCAAGAGATTTGGACAGGGGATGGTGAAAAACTGTTTTTT
V gene: TRBV4-3
clone size: NA
D gene: TRBD1
J gene: TRBJ1-4

CDR3 protein: CASSAPPLGEQYF
CDR3 DNA: TGCGCCAGCAGCGCCCCCCCCCTCGGCGAGCAGTACTTC
V gene: TRBV5-1
clone size: NA
D gene: NA
J gene: TRBJ2-7

CDR3 protein: CASSPSGTGELFF
CDR3 DNA: TGTGCCAGCAGCCCCTCGGGGACCGGGGAGCTGTTTTTT
V gene: TRBV5-4
clone size: once
D gene: NA
J gene: TRBJ2-2

CDR3 protein: CASSSDGYTQYF
CDR3 DNA: TGTGCCAGCAGCTCGGACGGGTATACGCAGTATTTT
V gene: TRBV5-8
clone size: NA
D gene: NA
J gene: TRBJ2-3

CDR3 protein: CATRDRETRYSNQPQHF
CDR3 DNA: TGTGCCACCAGAGACAGGGAAACCCGATATAGCAATCAGCCCCAGCATTTT
V gene: TRBV2
clone size: once
D gene: TRBD1
J gene: TRBJ1-5

CDR3 protein: CASSPGVAGPPNTGELFF
CDR3 DNA: TGTGCCAGCAGCCCTGGAGTAGCGGGACCCCCTAACACCGGGGAGCTGTTTTTT
V gene: TRBV4-2
clone size: NA
D gene: TRBD2
J gene: TRBJ2-2

CDR3 protein: CATSTGSPYEQYF
CDR3 DNA: TGCGCCACTTCTACCGGGAGTCCCTACGAGCAGTACTTC
V gene: TRBV4-1
clone size: NA
D gene: NA
J gene: TRBJ2-7

CDR3 protein: CASSQDVPTGQETQYF
CDR3 DNA: TGTGCCAGCAGCCAAGATGTCCCTACTGGACAAGAGACCCAGTACTTC
V gene: TRBV3-1/TRBV3-2
clone size: NA
D gene: NA
J gene: TRBJ2-5

CDR3 protein: CASSAWQGNTEAFF
CDR3 DNA: TGTGCCAGCAGTGCTTGGCAGGGAAACACTGAAGCTTTCTTT
V gene: TRBV2
clone size: NA
D gene: NA
J gene: TRBJ1-1

CDR3 protein: CATSDLPVAGGNTGELFF
CDR3 DNA: TGTGCCACCAGTGATTTACCTGTAGCGGGAGGGAACACCGGGGAGCTGTTTTTT
V gene: TRBV24-1
clone size: NA
D gene: TRBD2
J gene: TRBJ2-2

CDR3 protein: CATSDLPFAGSNTGELFF
CDR3 DNA: TGTGCCACCAGTGATTTGCCGTTCGCTGGCTCGAACACCGGGGAGCTGTTTTTT
V gene: TRBV24-1
clone size: NA
D gene: NA
J gene: TRBJ2-2

CDR3 protein: CASSSPPRSSFF
CDR3 DNA: TGTGCCAGCAGTTCCCCCCCTCGGTCGTCATTCTTT
V gene: TRBV28
clone size: NA
D gene: NA
J gene: TRBJ1-1

CDR3 protein: CASRETGEIETQYF
CDR3 DNA: TGTGCCAGCAGAGAGACAGGGGAGATAGAGACCCAGTACTTC
V gene: TRBV27
clone size: NA
D gene: TRBD1
J gene: TRBJ2-5

CDR3 protein: CASSTGLLGNQPQHF
CDR3 DNA: TGTGCCAGCAGCACAGGTCTGTTGGGCAATCAGCCCCAGCATTTT
V gene: TRBV6-5
clone size: NA
D gene: NA
J gene: TRBJ1-5

CDR3 protein: CASSTNRAYEQYF
CDR3 DNA: TGTGCCAGCAGCACTAACCGGGCCTACGAGCAGTACTTC
V gene: TRBV7-9
clone size: NA
D gene: NA
J gene: TRBJ2-7

CDR3 protein: CASSLGTAITEAFF
CDR3 DNA: TGCGCCAGCAGCTTGGGGACAGCCATCACTGAAGCTTTCTTT
V gene: TRBV5-1
clone size: NA
D gene: NA
J gene: TRBJ1-1

CDR3 protein: CASSQPRGDRVSRKSYEQYF
CDR3 DNA: TGCGCCAGCAGCCAGCCGCGCGGGGACAGGGTTTCTCGAAAGTCCTACGAGCAGTACTTC
V gene: TRBV5-1
clone size: NA
D gene: TRBD1
J gene: TRBJ2-7

CDR3 protein: CASSGRTSGNEQYF
CDR3 DNA: TGTGCCAGCAGTGGCAGGACTAGCGGGAACGAGCAGTACTTC
V gene: TRBV27
clone size: NA
D gene: TRBD2
J gene: TRBJ2-7

CDR3 protein: CAISEGTGFGYTF
CDR3 DNA: TGTGCCATCAGTGAGGGGACAGGGTTTGGCTACACCTTC
V gene: TRBV10-3
clone size: NA
D gene: TRBD1
J gene: TRBJ1-2

CDR3 protein: CASSVMGFPGDPTDTQYF
CDR3 DNA: TGCGCCAGCAGCGTCATGGGTTTCCCGGGAGATCCCACAGATACGCAGTATTTT
V gene: TRBV5-1
clone size: NA
D gene: NA
J gene: TRBJ2-3

CDR3 protein: CATGLAGAEQYF
CDR3 DNA: TGTGCCACTGGACTAGCGGGAGCCGAGCAGTACTTC
V gene: TRBV10-3
clone size: NA
D gene: TRBD2
J gene: TRBJ2-7